This T cell receptor beta chain emerged from a study of Graves' ophthalmopathy and Graves' hyperthyroidism. General study points: The model predicted progression of ophthalmopathy with a sensitivity of roughly 69%, and its specificity was about 76%.

Stable hyperthyroidism denotes an absence of ophthalmopathy throughout 18 months of follow-up. Aged 18 to 65, hyperthyroidism patients had been newly diagnosed, with under 2 months' duration. The diagnosis was founded upon clinical symptoms, serum thyroxine, TRAb, thyroid ultrasound and orbital computed tomography. This clonotype was counted many times. Its cognate antigen is unknown. Trimming removed 4 bases at V and 3 bases at J, with 11 bases between. From germline, CDR1 is SGHRS and CDR2 YFSETQ. The CDR3 length is 13 residues. The authors amplified TCR beta CDR3 regions from RNA transcripts. HTBI primers served in a first-round RT-PCR, which a second-round multiplex PCR followed. TCRdb re-called the multiplex PCR reads with MiXCR, one entry per CDR3 protein. The sample comprises about 390,000 distinct CDR3 sequences, approximately 18% of which are singletons, and approximately 2.4% rests with the top ten.

Specimen: peripheral blood. The sequence was collected from an adult woman with stable Graves' hyperthyroidism. The J gene is TRBJ2-7, the V gene TRBV5-1, with a tentative D call TRBD2 (5 bases). CDR3 loop: CASSRDPVYEQYF. The CDR3 DNA is TGCGCCAGCAGCCGGGATCCGGTCTACGAGCAGTACTTC.